This note documents a single T cell receptor (beta chain) sequence. The source of the sample is a study of blood T cell repertoires in COVID-19. The wider study: Sites across the United States, Italy and Spain contributed samples from acute and convalescent COVID-19.

The method was immunoSEQ multiplex PCR; TCRdb's version includes in-frame clones alone and lacks a portion of them. The table records more than 200,000 clones, around 90% of them present only once. In terms of age and location, participants ranged from about 18 to 95 years and lived in approximately 26 US areas. CDR3 size: 11 residues. The germline gives CDR1 SGHAT, CDR2 FQNNGV. V lost 11 bases and J 1 base, leaving 8 bases between the germline ends. The chain is built from TRBV11-2 and TRBJ1-1; a possible D gene is TRBD1 (5 bases). This clonotype was sampled from a woman aged 30 to 39 with acute COVID-19. Material for sequencing was PBMCs or T cells enriched from blood (not recorded which). The CDR3 protein is CAVGGNTEAFF. CDR3 coding DNA: TGTGCCGTCGGGGGGAACACTGAAGCTTTCTTT. The variable domain in full, with the rest retrieved from reference TRBV11-2 and TRBJ1-1, is EAGVAQSPRYKIIEKRQSVAFWCNPISGHATLYWYQQILGQGPKLLIQFQNNGVVDDSQLPKDRFSAERLKGVDSTLKIQPAKLEDSAVYLCAVGGNTEAFFGQGTRLTVV.